This T cell receptor beta chain was captured by sequencing in a study of blood T cell repertoires in COVID-19. About the study: The United States, Italy and Spain provided the acute and convalescent COVID-19 samples. T cells, B-cell-depleted T cells, or PBMCs provided the cDNA or gDNA that served as material.

The CDR3 loop spans 17 amino acids. The germline V gene has CDR1 MNHEY and CDR2 SMNVEV (reference sequence). V shed 2 bases and J 8 bases; nucleotides not matched to a gene: 13. Per the original methods: Amplification of reference gene primers was used by the study to estimate nucleated cell counts. Only in-frame clones appear in the TCRdb table, and some are missing; sequencing was by immunoSEQ multiplex PCR. For V, J and clone size, that table is used; D and trimming come from the DNA. The table lists 150,000 or so clones, approximately 80% of them singletons, with 5.5% to 8% in the top ten. Sequences were obtained from peripheral blood. V and J are TRBV27 and TRBJ1-2; TRBD1 aligns across 11 bases. The TCR comes from a woman in her forties or fifties in a cohort sampled during active or convalescent COVID-19. The CDR3 protein is CASSLVGQGALGYGYTF. In nucleotides, the CDR3 is TGTGCCAGCAGTTTAGTAGGACAGGGGGCTTTAGGTTACGGCTACACCTTC.